This T cell receptor beta chain is drawn from a study of neurological immune-mediated disorders. This clonotype occurred many times. Trimming left V 2 bases short and J 1 base short, with 10 bases between. CDR1 is MRHNA and CDR2 is SNTAGT in the germline V gene. The length of the CDR3 is 15 residues. Using its own MiXCR run on the 5' RACE reads, TCRdb lists one record per CDR3 protein. The sample shows under 80,000 distinct CDR3 sequences, under 10% of them seen only once. The gene calls are TRBV6-4 and TRBJ2-3, with a tentative D call TRBD1 (6 bases). Source material: PBMCs. The TCR comes from a man aged 50-59 years in good health. This CDR3 is CASSDGGLRTDTQYF. The CDR3 bases are TGTGCCAGCAGTGACGGGGGCCTCCGCACAGATACGCAGTATTTT.